Following are 32 T cell receptor beta chains from one sample sequenced in a study of graft-versus-host responses after intestinal transplantation. Assay used: immunoSEQ multiplex PCR; TCRdb lists only in-frame clones, some missing. The sample includes approximately 89,000 clones, over 75% of them seen just once. Sequences were derived from PBMCs, sampled 450 to 480 days after intestinal transplant. The receptors here all came from a human patient who received an intestinal transplant, so some T cells may come from the graft donor.

The chain couples TRBV10-3 to TRBJ1-3; D may be TRBD1 (6 bases). The CDR3 has 13 residues. V was trimmed by 6 bases and J by 4 bases, leaving 10 bases between them. The germline V gene has CDR1 ENHRY and CDR2 SYGVKD. The CDR3 spells CAISTGQGNTIYF. The CDR3 DNA is TGTGCCATCAGCACCGGACAGGGAAACACCATATATTTT.

This chain uses TRBV7-6 with TRBJ1-4; the D gene is possibly TRBD1 (5 bases). The germline V gene encodes CDR1 SGHVS and CDR2 FNYEAQ. The V end lost 5 bases, the J end lost 5 bases, and 15 bases lay between the germline ends. The CDR3 is made up of 15 amino acids. This chain's CDR3 is CASSPGARGNEKLFF. The DNA for the CDR3 is TGTGCCAGCAGCCCTGGGGCTCGTGGAAATGAAAAACTGTTTTTT.

This chain joins TRBV13 and TRBJ2-1; TRBD2 aligns across 8 bases. Germline CDR1 reads PRHDT; CDR2 reads FYEKMQ (reference sequence). This CDR3 has 14 residues. The trim removed 3 bases at V and 8 bases at J, leaving 6 bases unmatched. The CDR3 loop is CASSFGTSFHEQFF. The CDR3 region has the DNA TGTGCCAGCAGCTTCGGGACTAGTTTCCATGAGCAGTTCTTC.

The rearrangement joins TRBV18 to TRBJ2-7; TRBD1 aligns across 7 bases. Germline CDR1 is KGHSH and CDR2 is LQKENI. V gave up 3 bases and J gave up 0 bases; unmatched junction bases: 5. The CDR3 totals 15 residues. CDR3 in DNA: TGTGCCAGCTCACCGGCCGGGACAGCCTCCTACGAGCAGTACTTC. This encodes CASSPAGTASYEQYF.

The chain recombines TRBV6-1 with TRBJ2-7; perhaps TRBD2 as D (5 bases). Germline assignment: CDR1 MNHNS and CDR2 SASEGT. This CDR3 region has 12 residues. Trimming took 7 bases from V and 2 from J, leaving 9 bases between them. CDR3 sequence (DNA): TGTGCCAGCATCGGGGTCGCCTACGAGCAGTACTTC. It encodes CASIGVAYEQYF.

This chain links TRBV14 with TRBJ2-7; D not certain. The ends were cut back, 1 base at V and 6 bases at J, with 7 bases in the middle. CDR1 is SGHDN and CDR2 is FVKESK in the germline V gene. CDR3 length: 12 amino acids. The CDR3 here is CASSQAFGEQYF. CDR3 bases: TGTGCCAGCAGCCAAGCGTTTGGCGAGCAGTACTTC.

The rearrangement joins TRBV6-1 to TRBJ1-5; maybe TRBD1 (5 bases). CDR3 length equals 15 residues. With 5 bases removed from V and 2 bases from J, the gap between germline ends came to 13 bases. The germline V gene has CDR1 MNHNS and CDR2 SASEGT. The CDR3 DNA follows: TGTGCCAGCAGTTGGGGACTGGGCGGCAATCAGCCCCAGCATTTT. Translated: CASSWGLGGNQPQHF.

The rearrangement links TRBV7-9 to TRBJ1-3; 7 bases line up with TRBD1. This CDR3 has 19 residues. Looked up from germline, CDR1 is SEHNR and CDR2 is FQNEAQ (reference sequence). Unmatched junction bases numbered 11, after V lost 0 bases and J lost 0 bases. The CDR3: CASSLAPEGQAFSGNTIYF. CDR3 sequence (DNA): TGTGCCAGCAGCTTAGCGCCCGAAGGACAGGCGTTCTCTGGAAACACCATATATTTT. Based on the CDR3 plus reference TRBV7-9 and TRBJ1-3, the full variable domain is DTGVSQNPRHKITKRGQNVTFRCDPISEHNRLYWYRQTLGQGPEFLTYFQNEAQLEKSRLLSDRFSAERPKGSFSTLEIQRTEQGDSAMYLCASSLAPEGQAFSGNTIYFGEGSWLTVV.

The J gene is TRBJ1-1, the V gene TRBV11-2; D is ambiguous. The CDR3 spans 15 residues. Germline CDR1 SGHAT, CDR2 FQNNGV. V lost 1 base and J 6 bases, leaving 15 bases between the germline ends. The CDR3 DNA sequence: TGTGCCAGCAGCTTAGGTGGTCTTGGCGGCCCTGAAGCTTTCTTT. It encodes CASSLGGLGGPEAFF.

The chain couples TRBV10-3 to TRBJ2-2, with 9 bases aligning to TRBD2. V lost 3 bases to trimming and J lost 0 bases; unmatched junction nucleotides: 8. This CDR3 comprises 18 residues. Germline CDR1 ENHRY, CDR2 SYGVKD. CDR3 coding DNA: TGTGCCATCAGTGACCAAAATAGCGGGGGAGCGAACACCGGGGAGCTGTTTTTT. It is translated as CAISDQNSGGANTGELFF.

The chain combines TRBV5-1 with TRBJ1-1; D is perhaps TRBD1 (5 bases). This CDR3 spans 15 amino acids. Per the germline V gene, CDR1 is SGHRS and CDR2 is YFSETQ. The ends were cut back, 4 bases at V and 3 bases at J, with 16 bases in the middle. CDR3 nucleotides: TGCGCCAGCAGCAGAGGGCAGGGTTGGGACACTGAAGCTTTCTTT. Translating gives CASSRGQGWDTEAFF.

The chain has TRBV11-2 and TRBJ1-6; 7 bases fit TRBD1. Germline assignment: CDR1 SGHAT and CDR2 FQNNGV. Trimming took 8 bases from V and 3 from J; bases not matched to a gene: 7. This CDR3 comprises 15 residues. This CDR3 reads CASARGGSYNSPLHF. CDR3 DNA sequence: TGTGCCAGCGCTAGAGGGGGCAGCTATAATTCACCCCTCCACTTT. The variable domain in full, completed from reference TRBV11-2 and TRBJ1-6, reads EAGVAQSPRYKIIEKRQSVAFWCNPISGHATLYWYQQILGQGPKLLIQFQNNGVVDDSQLPKDRFSAERLKGVDSTLKIQPAKLEDSAVYLCASARGGSYNSPLHFGNGTRLTVT.

This clone was counted between two and nine times. The chain joins TRBV6-4 to TRBJ2-1; D unresolved. Germline V gene lookup returns CDR1 MRHNA and CDR2 SNTAGT. There are 15 residues in the CDR3. V was cut by 6 bases and J by 0 bases, with 12 bases left in between. Here the CDR3 DNA reads TGTGCCAGCAGCGATGAAGGAAGCTCCTACAATGAGCAGTTCTTC. Protein sequence: CASSDEGSSYNEQFF.

The sample holds one count of this clone. One end of the junction varies from germline; a read error may be responsible. This chain uses TRBV7-7 with TRBJ2-1; 7 bases match TRBD1. CDR1 is SSHAT, CDR2 FNYEAQ, per germline (reference sequence). There are 13 residues in the CDR3. As DNA, the CDR3 is TGTGCTAGCAGCTTTGGACAGGACAATGAGCAGTTCTTC. Translated: CASSFGQDNEQFF.

This clone was counted once. This chain uses TRBV2 with TRBJ1-6; D might be TRBD1 (5 bases). In germline, CDR1 is SNHLY, CDR2 FYNNEI. Between the trimmed V and J ends, which lost 7 bases and 4 bases, there was a span of 11 bases. This CDR3 spans 14 amino acids. CDR3 sequence (DNA): TGTGCCAGCACCACACAGGTGTATAATTCACCCCTCCACTTT. Encoded protein: CASTTQVYNSPLHF.

This sequence joins TRBV6-6 and TRBJ2-7; TRBD1 aligns across 12 bases. This CDR3 has 15 amino acids. Trimming took 6 bases from V and 3 from J; bases not matched to a gene: 6. Germline CDR1 MNHNY, CDR2 SVGAGI (reference sequence). CDR3 nucleotides: TGTGCCAGCAGCCCGGGACAGGGGGCGAGCTACGAGCAGTACTTC. Amino acid sequence: CASSPGQGASYEQYF.

The chain carries TRBV6-5 and TRBJ2-4; D possibly matches TRBD1 or TRBD2 (5 bases each). There are 13 residues in the CDR3. CDR1 is MNHEY and CDR2 is SVGAGI in the germline V gene. The ends were cut back, 6 bases at V and 0 bases at J, with 6 bases in the middle. CDR3 sequence: CASSGTAKNIQYF. CDR3 nucleotides: TGTGCCAGCAGCGGGACAGCCAAAAACATTCAGTACTTC.

This clone was observed once. The chain joins TRBV7-9 to TRBJ1-1; no definite D call. Germline CDR1 reads SEHNR; CDR2 reads FQNEAQ (reference sequence). V lost 2 bases and J lost 0, with 4 bases in between. The CDR3 has 13 residues. In DNA, the CDR3 is TGTGCCAGCAGCTTACAGATGAACACTGAAGCTTTCTTT. It translates to CASSLQMNTEAFF. The whole variable domain, remainder taken from reference TRBV7-9 and TRBJ1-1, is DTGVSQNPRHKITKRGQNVTFRCDPISEHNRLYWYRQTLGQGPEFLTYFQNEAQLEKSRLLSDRFSAERPKGSFSTLEIQRTEQGDSAMYLCASSLQMNTEAFFGQGTRLTVV.

This chain connects TRBV9 to TRBJ2-1, with 7 bases matching TRBD2. Trimming cost V 3 bases and J 6 bases; bases outside gene matches: 3. The CDR3 contains 13 residues. CDR1 SGDLS and CDR2 YYNGEE come from the germline V gene. CDR3 sequence reads: CASSAWGGNEQFF. In nucleotides, the CDR3 is TGTGCCAGCAGCGCCTGGGGGGGCAATGAGCAGTTCTTC.

The gene calls are TRBV27 and TRBJ1-2, with D tentatively TRBD1 (6 bases). The germline CDR1 and CDR2 sequences are MNHEY and SMNVEV (reference sequence). V shed 5 bases and J shed 5 bases, with 30 bases lying between them. This CDR3 has 19 amino acids. The CDR3 is CASSPTRTWGARPLYGYTF. The CDR3 coding sequence is TGTGCCAGCAGTCCAACCAGAACATGGGGGGCGCGTCCGTTATATGGCTACACCTTC.

The V call is TRBV19, the J call TRBJ1-6, with D tentatively TRBD1 (6 bases). Germline assignment: CDR1 LNHDA and CDR2 SQIVND (reference sequence). CDR3 length: 13 amino acids. The V end lost 3 bases, the J end lost 9 bases, and 9 bases lay between the germline ends. This CDR3 is CASSIDRFSPLHF. In DNA form, the CDR3 reads TGTGCCAGTAGTATCGACAGGTTTTCACCCCTCCACTTT.

CDR3 nucleotide sequence: TGTGCCAGCAGCGTAGCCCCACTAGCGGGGACAGATACGCAGTATTTT. It specifies CASSVAPLAGTDTQYF. The chain employs TRBV9 and TRBJ2-3, with TRBD2 matching over 10 bases. Germline lookup yields CDR1 SGDLS and CDR2 YYNGEE. The CDR3 totals 16 residues. V was pared by 0 bases and J by 3 bases, with 4 bases of the junction left unmatched. The entire variable domain, with the rest obtained from reference TRBV9 and TRBJ2-3, is as follows: DSGVTQTPKHLITATGQRVTLRCSPRSGDLSVYWYQQSLDQGLQFLIQYYNGEERAKGNILERFSAQQFPDLHSELNLSSLELGDSALYFCASSVAPLAGTDTQYFGPGTRLTVL.

The chain uses TRBV2 and TRBJ2-2, with D tentatively TRBD2 (6 bases). The CDR3 is made up of 14 amino acids. Germline loops: CDR1 SNHLY, CDR2 FYNNEI. The germline V and J ends were trimmed by 6 bases and 3 bases, with 11 bases remaining between them. The CDR3 DNA reads as TGTGCCAGCAGAGACCGGGACTACACCGGGGAGCTGTTTTTT. The encoded protein is CASRDRDYTGELFF.

V gene TRBV13 combines with J gene TRBJ2-7; no firm D call. The CDR3 contains 11 residues. The V gene lost 3 bases and the J gene lost 3 bases, with 3 bases spanning the gap. The germline gives CDR1 PRHDT, CDR2 FYEKMQ (reference sequence). CDR3: CASSFGYEQYF. The CDR3, as DNA: TGTGCCAGCAGCTTCGGCTACGAGCAGTACTTC.

J is TRBJ1-1 and V is TRBV6-5; no clear D. The CDR3 length is 16 residues. V dropped 4 bases and J dropped 2 bases, with 17 bases sitting between them. From germline, CDR1 is MNHEY and CDR2 SVGAGI. CDR3 region: CASSLSPAGLNTEAFF. CDR3 coding DNA: TGTGCCAGCAGTTTGTCCCCGGCAGGCTTAAACACTGAAGCTTTCTTT.

The chain combines TRBV9 with TRBJ1-2, with D uncertain. Germline CDR1 is SGDLS and CDR2 is YYNGEE. The CDR3 length is 14 residues. V lost 6 bases and J 4 bases, leaving 16 bases between the germline ends. The CDR3 sequence: CASTRRSSSYGYTF. The CDR3 coding sequence is TGTGCCAGCACCCGACGGAGTTCAAGCTATGGCTACACCTTC. Together with reference TRBV9 and TRBJ1-2, the CDR3 gives the full variable domain: DSGVTQTPKHLITATGQRVTLRCSPRSGDLSVYWYQQSLDQGLQFLIQYYNGEERAKGNILERFSAQQFPDLHSELNLSSLELGDSALYFCASTRRSSSYGYTFGSGTRLTVV.

The J gene is TRBJ2-7, the V gene TRBV10-1; possibly TRBD1 or TRBD2 for D (6 bases each). The CDR3 spans 15 residues. Trimming stripped 0 bases from V and 6 bases from J, with 15 bases between. The V gene's germline CDR1 is WNHNN and CDR2 SYGVQD (reference sequence). The CDR3 bases are TGCGCCAGCAGTGAGTCGGGGGCGGGGAACGGCGAGCAGTACTTC. Amino acid sequence: CASSESGAGNGEQYF.

V usage is TRBV6-5 and J usage is TRBJ1-6; D ambiguous. Trimming shortened V by 4 bases and J by 10 bases, and 11 bases separated the two germline ends. The germline CDR1 and CDR2 sequences are MNHEY and SVGAGI. This CDR3 contains 13 residues. CDR3 sequence: CASSSGPASPLHF. The CDR3 coding sequence is TGTGCCAGCAGTTCTGGGCCAGCCTCACCCCTCCACTTT.

This clone was seen a few times. The rearrangement uses TRBV6-5 and TRBJ1-5; TRBD1 might be the D (5 bases). V lost 0 bases, J lost 1 base, and 7 bases lay in between. This CDR3 spans 15 amino acids. Germline lookup yields CDR1 MNHEY and CDR2 SVGAGI. CDR3 coding DNA: TGTGCCAGCAGTTACTCGTGGGACAGCAATCAGCCCCAGCATTTT. Translating gives CASSYSWDSNQPQHF.

This chain joins TRBV5-6 and TRBJ2-2; D not certain. Trimming stripped 4 bases from V and 0 bases from J, with 13 bases between. The germline V gene has CDR1 SGHDT and CDR2 YYEEEE. The CDR3 contains 16 residues. CDR3 protein: CASSRYELANTGELFF. The CDR3 coding sequence is TGTGCCAGCAGCAGGTACGAGTTAGCGAACACCGGGGAGCTGTTTTTT.

The chain carries TRBV5-8 and TRBJ1-5; perhaps TRBD1 as D (6 bases). The germline CDR1 and CDR2 sequences are SGHTS and YDEGEE. The ends were cut back, 0 bases at V and 5 bases at J, with 15 bases in the middle. CDR3 length: 16 amino acids. Here the CDR3 DNA reads TGTGCCAGCAGCTTGGCCCTCGGGACACCATATCAGCCCCAGCATTTT. It specifies CASSLALGTPYQPQHF.

This CDR3 is CASSLYQDAPYGYTF. CDR3 nucleotides: TGCGCCAGCAGCCTTTACCAGGACGCCCCTTATGGCTACACCTTC. This chain uses TRBV4-1 with TRBJ1-2; unclear D gene. The germline V and J ends were trimmed by 4 bases and 5 bases, with 17 bases remaining between them. Looked up from germline, CDR1 is MGHRA and CDR2 is YSYEKL. The CDR3 sequence is 15 residues long.